Listed below are T cell receptor beta chains from one sample, sequenced in a study of T cell changes during pregnancy in multiple sclerosis. Here immunoSEQ multiplex PCR was the method, and the copy in TCRdb shows in-frame clones only, minus some. The data show some 28,000 clones, approximately 88% seen once. The source was CD4+ T cells from peripheral blood mononuclear cells, collected in the first trimester of pregnancy. These receptors all come from a female donor in good health, enrolled as a control in a pregnancy study. The CDR3 runs from the conserved cysteine through the conserved F or W. The order of the fields is V gene, D gene, J gene, CDR3 protein. D genes are given only for firm matches.

>TRBV7-9|NA|TRBJ1-1
CASSSRERSEAFF
>TRBV6-5|NA|TRBJ1-6
CASRGGGVYNSPLHF
>TRBV18|TRBD1|TRBJ2-7
CASSPPGGGMSYEQYF
>TRBV2|NA|TRBJ2-5
CASSVLLQETQYF
>TRBV7-9|TRBD2|TRBJ2-1
CASSPPGGGGPSEQFF
>TRBV6-5|TRBD2|TRBJ2-7
CASSSTSGGSYEQYF
>TRBV25-1|NA|TRBJ2-7
CASSVTVLEQYF
>TRBV5-1|NA|TRBJ2-1
CASRGRGAASGEQFF
>TRBV28|TRBD2|TRBJ2-7
CASSGTSGGYEQYF
>TRBV29-1|TRBD1|TRBJ1-2
CSVDREEGYGYTF